Below are 7 T cell receptor beta chains sequenced from a single sample in a study of T cell repertoires in aging, cancer and after chemotherapy. Rearranged V-D-J TRB sequences were amplified with a mixed TRB-A/B primer pool. TCRdb processed the multiplex PCR reads anew with MiXCR; each CDR3 protein has one entry. The table includes several thousand distinct CDR3 sequences, approximately 52% detected once. Amplification of TCR beta used genomic DNA extracted from peripheral blood. Sequenced: blood. The receptor set was obtained from a human donor with a solid tumor.

The chain uses TRBV30 and TRBJ1-1; D gene ambiguous. Trimming stripped 0 bases from V and 5 bases from J, with 7 bases between. The CDR3 length is 12 residues. Germline V gene data show CDR1 as GTSNPN and CDR2 as SVGIG (reference sequence). CDR3 protein: CAWSVSVTEAFF. The CDR3 DNA follows: TGTGCCTGGAGTGTATCGGTGACTGAAGCTTTCTTT.

This rearrangement joins TRBV19 to TRBJ1-5, with D possibly TRBD1 on 6 matching bases. The germline V and J ends were trimmed by 1 base and 7 bases, with 11 bases remaining between them. The CDR3 totals 14 residues. The germline CDR1 and CDR2 sequences are LNHDA and SQIVND (reference sequence). For the CDR3, the DNA is TGTGCCAGTAGTATAGGGACAGCTGGACAGCCCCAGCATTTT. This encodes CASSIGTAGQPQHF.

The rearrangement links TRBV12-3 or TRBV12-4 to TRBJ2-7, with a weak D call TRBD1 (5 bases). CDR3 length: 12 amino acids. The V and J ends lost 3 bases and 6 bases respectively, with 9 bases between them. CDR3 nucleotide sequence: TGTGCCAGCAGTTTCAGGGTCCCCGAGCAGTACTTC. This encodes CASSFRVPEQYF.

This clonotype was picked up a small number of times. The chain combines TRBV29-1 with TRBJ1-1; 8 positions match TRBD1. V dropped 6 bases and J dropped 4; count of bases not matched to a gene: 7. CDR1 and CDR2 from the germline V gene are SQVTM and ANQGSEA. The CDR3 is made up of 13 amino acids. CDR3 coding DNA: TGCAGCGTGAAGGACAGGGTGGGCACTGAAGCTTTCTTT. Protein: CSVKDRVGTEAFF.

This chain connects TRBV7-3 to TRBJ1-2, with D perhaps matching TRBD1 (5 bases). Germline V CDR1 and CDR2: SGHTA, FQGTGA. The V and J ends lost 4 bases and 5 bases respectively, with 11 bases between them. The CDR3 length is 13 residues. The CDR3 DNA follows: TGTGCCAGCAGCTCCACCCGGGGGTATGGCTACACCTTC. It codes for CASSSTRGYGYTF.

This chain links TRBV30 with TRBJ1-5; 7 bases match TRBD1. The germline gives CDR1 GTSNPN, CDR2 SVGIG (reference sequence). V gave up 0 bases and J gave up 5 bases; unmatched junction bases: 7. This CDR3 is 15 amino acids long. CDR3 loop: CAWSVKAGGDQPQHF. For the CDR3, the DNA is TGTGCCTGGAGTGTCAAGGCAGGGGGTGATCAGCCCCAGCATTTT.

This clonotype was seen a few times. This rearrangement joins TRBV29-1 to TRBJ2-7; D call uncertain. Germline V CDR1 and CDR2: SQVTM, ANQGSEA. The CDR3 extends over 13 amino acids. The V and J ends lost 5 bases and 2 bases respectively, with 13 bases between them. CDR3 coding DNA: TGCAGCGTTCGTGAGACTCCTACCTACGAGCAGTACTTC. This gives the protein CSVRETPTYEQYF.